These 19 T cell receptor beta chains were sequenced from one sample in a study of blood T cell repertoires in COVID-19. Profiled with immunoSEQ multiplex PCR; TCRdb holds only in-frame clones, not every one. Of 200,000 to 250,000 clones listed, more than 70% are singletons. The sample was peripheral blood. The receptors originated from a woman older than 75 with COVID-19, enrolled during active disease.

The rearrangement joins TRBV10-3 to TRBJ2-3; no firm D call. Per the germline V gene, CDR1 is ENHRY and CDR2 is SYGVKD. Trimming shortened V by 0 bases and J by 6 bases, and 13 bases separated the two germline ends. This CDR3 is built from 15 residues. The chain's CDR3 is CAISESNLRSDTQYF. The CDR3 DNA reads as TGTGCCATCAGTGAGTCGAATCTACGGAGCGATACGCAGTATTTT.

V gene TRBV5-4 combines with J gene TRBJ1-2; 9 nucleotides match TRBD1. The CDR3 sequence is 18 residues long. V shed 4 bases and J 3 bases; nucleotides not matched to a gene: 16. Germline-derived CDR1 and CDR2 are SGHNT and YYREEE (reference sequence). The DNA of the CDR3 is TGTGCCAGCAGCAAACGAGGCGGGGACAGGGTTTCTCACTATGGCTACACCTTC. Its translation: CASSKRGGDRVSHYGYTF.

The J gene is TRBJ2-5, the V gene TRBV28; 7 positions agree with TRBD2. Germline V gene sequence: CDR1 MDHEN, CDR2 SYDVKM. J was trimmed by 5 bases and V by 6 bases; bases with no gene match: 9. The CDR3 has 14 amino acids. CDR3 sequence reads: CASRSSGGGETQYF. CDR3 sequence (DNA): TGTGCCAGCAGATCCTCGGGGGGAGGGGAGACCCAGTACTTC.

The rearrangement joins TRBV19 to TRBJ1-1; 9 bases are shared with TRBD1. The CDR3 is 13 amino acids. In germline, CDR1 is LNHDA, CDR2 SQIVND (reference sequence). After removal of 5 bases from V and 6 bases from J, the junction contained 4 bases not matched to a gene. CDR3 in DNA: TGTGCCAGTAGTCAACAGGGGGCGCCTGAAGCTTTCTTT. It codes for CASSQQGAPEAFF.

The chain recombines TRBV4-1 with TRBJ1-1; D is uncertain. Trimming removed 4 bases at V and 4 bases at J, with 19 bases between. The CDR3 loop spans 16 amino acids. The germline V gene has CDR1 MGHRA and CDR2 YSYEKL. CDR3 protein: CASSPKAGLGSTEAFF. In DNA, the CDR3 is TGCGCCAGCAGCCCGAAGGCCGGACTGGGCAGCACTGAAGCTTTCTTT.

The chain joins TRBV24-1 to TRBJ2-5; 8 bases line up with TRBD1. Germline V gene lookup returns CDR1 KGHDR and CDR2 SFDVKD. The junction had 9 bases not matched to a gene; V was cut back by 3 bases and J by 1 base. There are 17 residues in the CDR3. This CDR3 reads CATSDVPGGRAQETQYF. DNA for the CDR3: TGTGCCACCAGTGATGTTCCAGGGGGCCGGGCCCAAGAGACCCAGTACTTC.

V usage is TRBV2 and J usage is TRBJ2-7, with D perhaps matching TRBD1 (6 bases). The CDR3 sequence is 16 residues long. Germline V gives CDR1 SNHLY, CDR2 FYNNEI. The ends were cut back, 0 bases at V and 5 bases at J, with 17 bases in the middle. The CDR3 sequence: CASSEATGPRKNEQYF. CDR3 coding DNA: TGTGCCAGCAGTGAAGCAACAGGGCCTAGAAAAAACGAGCAGTACTTC. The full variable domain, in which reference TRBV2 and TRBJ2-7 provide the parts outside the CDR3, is EPEVTQTPSHQVTQMGQEVILRCVPISNHLYFYWYRQILGQKVEFLVSFYNNEISEKSEIFDDQFSVERPDGSNFTLKIRSTKLEDSAMYFCASSEATGPRKNEQYFGPGTRLTVT.

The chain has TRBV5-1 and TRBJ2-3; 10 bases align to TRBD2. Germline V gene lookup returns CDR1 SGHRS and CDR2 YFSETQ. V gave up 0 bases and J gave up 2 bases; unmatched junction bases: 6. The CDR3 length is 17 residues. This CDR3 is CASSLVLAGGFTDTQYF. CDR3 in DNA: TGCGCCAGCAGCTTGGTATTAGCGGGGGGTTTCACAGATACGCAGTATTTT.

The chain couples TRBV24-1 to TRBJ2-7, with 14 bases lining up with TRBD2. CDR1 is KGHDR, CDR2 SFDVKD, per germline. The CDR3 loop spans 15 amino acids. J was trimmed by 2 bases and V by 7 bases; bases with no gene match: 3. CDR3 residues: CATRRTSGGPYEQYV. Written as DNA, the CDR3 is TGTGCCACCAGAAGGACTAGCGGGGGGCCCTACGAGCAGTACGTC.

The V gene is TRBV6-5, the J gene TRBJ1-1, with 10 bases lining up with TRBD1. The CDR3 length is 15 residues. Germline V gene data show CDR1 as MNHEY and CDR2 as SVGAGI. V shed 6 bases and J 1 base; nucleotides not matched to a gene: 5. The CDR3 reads CASSRGQGKNTEAFF. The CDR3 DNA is TGTGCCAGCAGCCGGGGACAGGGGAAGAACACTGAAGCTTTCTTT.

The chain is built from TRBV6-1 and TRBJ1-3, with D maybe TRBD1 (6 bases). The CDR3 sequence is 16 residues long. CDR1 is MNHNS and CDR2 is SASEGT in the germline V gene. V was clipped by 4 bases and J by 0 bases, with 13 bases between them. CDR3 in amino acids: CASSARTGSSGNTIYF. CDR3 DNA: TGTGCCAGCAGTGCACGCACAGGGAGCTCTGGAAACACCATATATTTT.

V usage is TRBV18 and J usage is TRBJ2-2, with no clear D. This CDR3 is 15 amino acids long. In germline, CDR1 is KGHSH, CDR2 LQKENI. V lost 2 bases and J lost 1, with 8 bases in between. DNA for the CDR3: TGTGCCAGCTCACCATGGGCCAAGAACACCGGGGAGCTGTTTTTT. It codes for CASSPWAKNTGELFF.

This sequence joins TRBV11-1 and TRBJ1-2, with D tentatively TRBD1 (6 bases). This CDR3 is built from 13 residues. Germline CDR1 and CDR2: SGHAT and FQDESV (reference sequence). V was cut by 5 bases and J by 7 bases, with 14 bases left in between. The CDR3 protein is CASSQIQGFGYTF. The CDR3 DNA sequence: TGTGCCAGCAGCCAAATCCAGGGGTTTGGCTACACCTTC. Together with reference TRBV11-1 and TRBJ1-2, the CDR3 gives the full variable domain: EAEVAQSPRYKITEKSQAVAFWCDPISGHATLYWYRQILGQGPELLVQFQDESVVDDSQLPKDRFSAERLKGVDSTLKIQPAELGDSAMYLCASSQIQGFGYTFGSGTRLTVV.

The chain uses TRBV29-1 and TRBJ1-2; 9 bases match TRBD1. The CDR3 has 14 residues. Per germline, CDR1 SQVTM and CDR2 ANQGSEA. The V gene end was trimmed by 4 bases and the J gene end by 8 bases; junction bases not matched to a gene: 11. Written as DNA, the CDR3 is TGCAGCGTTGTGCCGGGACAGGGAATCGAAGGCTACACCTTC. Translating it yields CSVVPGQGIEGYTF.

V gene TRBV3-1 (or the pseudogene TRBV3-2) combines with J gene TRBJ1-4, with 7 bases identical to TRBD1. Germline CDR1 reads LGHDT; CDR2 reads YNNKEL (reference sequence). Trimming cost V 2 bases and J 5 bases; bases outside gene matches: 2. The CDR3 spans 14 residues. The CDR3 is CASSQSGQNEKLFF. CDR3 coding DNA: TGTGCCAGCAGCCAATCGGGACAGAATGAAAAACTGTTTTTT.

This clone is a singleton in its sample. The CDR3 DNA sequence: TGTGCCAGCAATCGGTTTCCTAATGAGCAGTTCTTC. This translates into CASNRFPNEQFF. The J gene is TRBJ2-1, the V gene TRBV2; D is uncertain. V lost 7 bases and J 7 bases, leaving 11 bases between the germline ends. The germline CDR1 and CDR2 sequences are SNHLY and FYNNEI. This CDR3 contains 12 residues.

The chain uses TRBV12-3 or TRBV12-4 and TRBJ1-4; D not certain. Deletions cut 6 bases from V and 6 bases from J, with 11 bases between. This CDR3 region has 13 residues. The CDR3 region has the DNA TGTGCCAGCAGCGGAGCCTGGGATGAAAAACTGTTTTTT. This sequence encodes CASSGAWDEKLFF.

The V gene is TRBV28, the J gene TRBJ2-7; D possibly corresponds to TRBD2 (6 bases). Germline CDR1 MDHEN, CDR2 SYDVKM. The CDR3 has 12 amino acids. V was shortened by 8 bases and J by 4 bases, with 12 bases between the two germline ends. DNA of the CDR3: TGTGCCAGCGGAGGGAGCGAATACGAGCAGTACTTC. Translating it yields CASGGSEYEQYF.

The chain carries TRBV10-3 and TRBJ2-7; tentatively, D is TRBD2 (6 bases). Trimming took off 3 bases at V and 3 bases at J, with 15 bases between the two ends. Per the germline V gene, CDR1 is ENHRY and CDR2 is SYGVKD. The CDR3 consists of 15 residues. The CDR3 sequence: CAISDGLANNYEQYV. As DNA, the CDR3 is TGTGCCATCAGTGATGGGCTAGCGAACAACTACGAGCAGTACGTC.